A selection of T cell receptor beta chains follows, all from one sample in a study of early T cells in non-severe SARS-CoV-2 infection. TCRdb analysed the 5' RACE reads with MiXCR anew, one entry per CDR3 protein. The sample has 95,000 to 120,000 distinct CDR3 sequences, roughly 12% seen once. The sample comprised whole blood. Receptors were obtained from an adult who was a healthcare worker with PCR-confirmed SARS-CoV-2 infection or an uninfected control (not recorded which). Both conserved end residues are part of each CDR3.

v_gene,CDR3aa
TRBV20-1,CSASISDNEQFF
TRBV7-6,CASSLVPSGGTFRDEQFF
TRBV15,CATSRDRETQYF
TRBV21-1,CASSQLTGGNQPQHF
TRBV7-8,CASSLVTVSYEQYF
TRBV6-5,CASRRTVGPEAFF
TRBV5-6,CASSLGQGEYQPQHF
TRBV12-5,CASGSRGTRESETQYF
TRBV6-5,CASSPLRGYGYTF
TRBV19,CASSPRDRAYGYTF
TRBV5-1,CASSLVGLYNSPLHF
TRBV5-4,CASSYRQGSTGELFF
TRBV9,CASNQPQHF
TRBV15,CATSRDSTGGGGEQYF
TRBV25-1,CASSGTTFTDTQYF
TRBV29-1,CSVGWMNTEAFF
TRBV11-2,CASSVRQGRVTEAFF
TRBV5-1,CASSLEGSTTTQYF
TRBV5-4,CASSLGGTNTGELFF
TRBV11-2,CASSLIPKLGFYEQYF
TRBV7-3,CASSILAGGAIDTQYF
TRBV6-5,CASSYSSRGEQYF
TRBV4-2,CASSQEGGPVPGELFF
TRBV6-5,CASSYSIIANTEAFF
TRBV11-2,CASSLDLLGNQPQHF
TRBV6-5,CASSLRQMVYGYTF
TRBV11-3,CASRRKAGETQYF
TRBV2,CASTGDRNTEAFF
TRBV12-3/TRBV12-4,CASSFPGPTYEQYF
TRBV12-3/TRBV12-4,CASSSEDMKQYF
TRBV27,CASSLPTGLGYNEQFF
TRBV6-5,CASSYRGTSAGYTF
TRBV11-2,CASSLGSEAFF
TRBV24-1,CATSDQLAGGLVDTQYF
TRBV12-3/TRBV12-4,CASSLGAAGTEAFF
TRBV2,CASSDPGNTEAFF
TRBV7-3,CASTLNGRPTQETQYF
TRBV12-3/TRBV12-4,CASRTGVAYEQYF
TRBV6-4,CASSDSGTSKNNEQFF
TRBV5-1,CASSGGSGLSGANVLTF
TRBV25-1,CASSYGSANSGNTIYF
TRBV12-3/TRBV12-4,CASSTKGTQYF
TRBV6-2/TRBV6-3,CASQQAGGYTF
TRBV12-3/TRBV12-4,CASSTQKREGNEQFF
TRBV4-1,CASSQLTSGVSYNEQFF
TRBV29-1,CSVEVSNTGELFF
TRBV5-1,CASSSTSGEQYF